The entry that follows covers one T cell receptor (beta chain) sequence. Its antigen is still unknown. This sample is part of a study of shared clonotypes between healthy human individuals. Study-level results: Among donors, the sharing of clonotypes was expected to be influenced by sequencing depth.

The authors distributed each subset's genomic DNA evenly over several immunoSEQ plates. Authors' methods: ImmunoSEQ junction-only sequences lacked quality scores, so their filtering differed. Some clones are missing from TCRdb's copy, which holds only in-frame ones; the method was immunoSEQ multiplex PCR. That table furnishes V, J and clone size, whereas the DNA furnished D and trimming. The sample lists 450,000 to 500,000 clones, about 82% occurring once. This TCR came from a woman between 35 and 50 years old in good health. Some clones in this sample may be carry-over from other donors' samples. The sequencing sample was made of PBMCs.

CDR3 nucleotides: TGTGCCAGCAGCACTACGGGGGGGACTAGCGGGAGTAGGCCCGGGGAGCTGTTTTTT. This sequence encodes CASSTTGGTSGSRPGELFF. The chain has TRBV28 and TRBJ2-2; 14 nucleotides match TRBD2. Germline trimming cut 6 bases from V and 6 bases from J; bases unmatched to any gene: 15. CDR1 MDHEN and CDR2 SYDVKM come from the germline V gene. CDR3 length: 19 amino acids.